These T cell receptor beta chains were read from a single sample in a study of blood T cell repertoires in COVID-19. Clones were read by immunoSEQ multiplex PCR, and TCRdb kept only the in-frame ones, dropping some. The sample records approximately 190,000 clones, over 80% being singletons. Sequencing was carried out using peripheral blood. The receptors derive from a woman in her forties with acute or convalescent COVID-19. Both conserved end residues are trimmed from each CDR3.

j_call,v_call,cdr3_length,cdr3_aa
TRBJ2-3,TRBV4-2,14,ASSQRQGPSTDTQY
TRBJ2-5,TRBV29-1,10,SAAEGGETQY
TRBJ2-7,TRBV2,12,ASSLAGVSPRQY
TRBJ1-5,TRBV28,14,ASSGASRTVNQPQH
TRBJ1-5,TRBV10-3,12,AIGGRDIPQPQH
TRBJ1-1,TRBV28,12,ASSLPQGNTEAF
TRBJ2-3,TRBV2,16,ASSEEGQDRGTTDTQY
TRBJ1-1,TRBV7-9,13,ASIPGLGLGTEAF
TRBJ2-7,TRBV5-1,12,ASSPQRGRYEQY
TRBJ1-3,TRBV19,12,ASSKGATGNTIY
TRBJ1-6,TRBV2,13,ASNQQGMKNSPLH
TRBJ1-4,TRBV7-6,11,ASSVQGNEKLF
TRBJ1-3,TRBV5-4,10,ASSTRGNTIY
TRBJ2-3,TRBV24-1,17,ATSVSFGTSGTSTDTQY
TRBJ2-7,TRBV15,15,ATSRPRGQSGLLEQY
TRBJ2-3,TRBV6-6,11,ASGGASTDTQY
TRBJ2-7,TRBV5-4,12,ASRPRDTEKEQY
TRBJ2-5,TRBV7-7,11,ASSLAGIETQY
TRBJ2-5,TRBV30,12,AWSVIAGSGTQY
TRBJ2-7,TRBV11-2,12,ASSSPWLGGEQY
TRBJ2-2,TRBV27,13,ASRSGVGGTGELF
TRBJ2-1,TRBV5-6,11,ASSSGAYNEQF
TRBJ1-1,TRBV6-5,9,ASSSNRGTF
TRBJ1-3,TRBV6-5,13,ASRHRSDSGNTIY
TRBJ2-1,TRBV7-6,12,ASSLQGSGNEQF
TRBJ1-2,TRBV9,11,ASSVQVDYGYT
TRBJ1-4,TRBV28,13,ASSPKGASLEKLF